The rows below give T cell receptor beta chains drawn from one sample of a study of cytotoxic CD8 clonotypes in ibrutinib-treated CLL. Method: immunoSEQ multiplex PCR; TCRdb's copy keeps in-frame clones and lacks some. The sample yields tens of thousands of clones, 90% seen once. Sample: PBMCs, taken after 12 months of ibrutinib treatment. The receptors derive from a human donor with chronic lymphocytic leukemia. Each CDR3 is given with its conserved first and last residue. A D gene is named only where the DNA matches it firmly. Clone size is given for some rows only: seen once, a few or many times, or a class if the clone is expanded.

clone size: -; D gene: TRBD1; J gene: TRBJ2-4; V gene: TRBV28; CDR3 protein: CASTQTGAKNIQYF; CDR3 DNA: TGTGCCAGCACGCAGACAGGGGCAAAAAACATTCAGTACTTC
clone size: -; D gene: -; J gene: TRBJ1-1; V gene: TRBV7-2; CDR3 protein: CASSLADSAGEAFF; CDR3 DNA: TGTGCCAGCAGCTTAGCGGACAGTGCCGGAGAAGCTTTCTTT
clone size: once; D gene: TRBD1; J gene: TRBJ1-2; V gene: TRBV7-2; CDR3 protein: CASSSMTGDYGYTF; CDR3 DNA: TGTGCCAGCAGCTCCATGACAGGGGACTATGGCTACACCTTC
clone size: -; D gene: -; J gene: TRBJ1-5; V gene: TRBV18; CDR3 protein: CASSPPGQPQHF; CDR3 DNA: TGTGCCAGCTCACCACCTGGTCAGCCCCAGCATTTT
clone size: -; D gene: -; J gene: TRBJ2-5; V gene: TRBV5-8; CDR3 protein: CASNRFETQYF; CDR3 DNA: TGTGCCAGCAACCGGTTCGAGACCCAGTACTTC
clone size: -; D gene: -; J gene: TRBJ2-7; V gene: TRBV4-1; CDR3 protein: CASSQLLSGSSYEQYF; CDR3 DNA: TGCGCCAGCAGCCAATTATTAAGCGGAAGCTCCTACGAGCAGTACTTC
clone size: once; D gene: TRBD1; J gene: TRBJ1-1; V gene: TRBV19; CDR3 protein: CASSIGGQGAGTEAFF; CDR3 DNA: TGTGCCAGTAGTATAGGGGGACAGGGGGCCGGCACTGAAGCTTTCTTT
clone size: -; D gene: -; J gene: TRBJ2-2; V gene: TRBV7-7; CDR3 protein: CASSRQNTGELFF; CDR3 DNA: TGTGCTAGCAGCAGGCAGAACACCGGGGAGCTGTTTTTT
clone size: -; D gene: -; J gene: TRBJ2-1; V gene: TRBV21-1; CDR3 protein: CASSFPGGVYNEQFF; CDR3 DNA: TGTGCCAGCAGCTTCCCCGGGGGGGTCTACAATGAGCAGTTCTTC
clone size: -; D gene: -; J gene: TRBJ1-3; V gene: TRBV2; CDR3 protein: CASRGYRGPNTIYF; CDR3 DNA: TGTGCCAGCAGGGGGTACCGGGGACCAAACACCATATATTTT
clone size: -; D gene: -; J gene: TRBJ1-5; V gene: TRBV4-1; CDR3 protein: CASSQDEVNYQPQHF; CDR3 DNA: TGCGCCAGCAGCCAAGATGAGGTGAATTATCAGCCCCAGCATTTT
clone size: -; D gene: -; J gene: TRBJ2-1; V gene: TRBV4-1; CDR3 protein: CASSQGLGGNEQFF; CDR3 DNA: TGCGCCAGCAGCCAAGGGTTGGGGGGCAATGAGCAGTTCTTC
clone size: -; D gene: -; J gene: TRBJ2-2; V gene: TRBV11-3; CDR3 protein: CASTGGGELFF; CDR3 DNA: TGTGCCAGCACTGGAGGCGGGGAGCTGTTTTTT
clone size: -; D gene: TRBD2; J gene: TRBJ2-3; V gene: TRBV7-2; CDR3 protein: CASSLGGGADTQYF; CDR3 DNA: TGTGCCAGCAGCTTAGGGGGAGGGGCAGATACGCAGTATTTT
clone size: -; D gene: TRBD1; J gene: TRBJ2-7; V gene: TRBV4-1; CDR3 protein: CASSPGTGGPYEQYF; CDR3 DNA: TGCGCCAGCAGCCCGGGGACAGGGGGGCCCTACGAGCAGTACTTC
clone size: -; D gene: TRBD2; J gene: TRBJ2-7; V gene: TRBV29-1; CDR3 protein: CSVRLAGEGEQYF; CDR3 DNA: TGCAGCGTTCGACTAGCGGGAGAGGGCGAGCAGTACTTC
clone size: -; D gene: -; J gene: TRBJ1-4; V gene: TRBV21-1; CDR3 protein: CASSKALMDSRRPVNEKLFF; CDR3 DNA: TGTGCCAGCAGCAAAGCCCTGATGGACAGCCGGAGGCCGGTAAATGAAAAACTGTTTTTT
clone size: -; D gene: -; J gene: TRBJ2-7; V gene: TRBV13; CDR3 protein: CASSLSNEQYF; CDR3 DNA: TGTGCCAGCAGCTTGTCCAACGAGCAGTACTTC
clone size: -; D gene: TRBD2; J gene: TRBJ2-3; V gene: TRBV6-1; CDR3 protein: CASSAAGAGESGDTQYF; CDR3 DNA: TGTGCCAGCAGTGCCGCCGGAGCGGGGGAGAGTGGTGATACGCAGTATTTT
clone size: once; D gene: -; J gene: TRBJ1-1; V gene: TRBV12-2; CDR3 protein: CASRLESTGEMNTEAFF; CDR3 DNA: TGTGCAAGTCGCTTAGAGTCCACAGGGGAGATGAACACTGAAGCTTTCTTT
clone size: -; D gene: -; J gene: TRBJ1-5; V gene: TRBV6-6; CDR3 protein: CASSDPNQPQHF; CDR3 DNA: TGTGCCAGCAGTGATCCTAATCAGCCCCAGCATTTT
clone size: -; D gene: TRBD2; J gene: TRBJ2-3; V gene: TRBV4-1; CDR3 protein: CASSQDPSGSTDTQYF; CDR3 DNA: TGCGCCAGCAGCCAAGATCCTAGCGGGAGCACAGATACGCAGTATTTT
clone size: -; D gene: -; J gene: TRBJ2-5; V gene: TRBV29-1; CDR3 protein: CSLIEDSQGTQYF; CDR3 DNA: TGCAGCCTGATTGAGGACTCCCAAGGGACCCAGTACTTC
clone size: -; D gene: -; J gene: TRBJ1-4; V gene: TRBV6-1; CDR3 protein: CASTSHVWAVELFF; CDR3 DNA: TGTGCCAGTACATCGCACGTCTGGGCCGTCGAACTGTTTTTT
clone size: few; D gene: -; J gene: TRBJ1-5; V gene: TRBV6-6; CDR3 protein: CASSYEDQPQHF; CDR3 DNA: TGTGCCAGCAGTTACGAAGACCAGCCCCAGCATTTT
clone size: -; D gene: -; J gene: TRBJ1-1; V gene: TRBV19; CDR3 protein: CASSSRPESTEAFF; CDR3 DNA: TGTGCCAGTAGTTCGCGACCGGAGTCCACTGAAGCTTTCTTT
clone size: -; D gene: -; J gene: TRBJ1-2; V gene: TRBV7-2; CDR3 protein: CASSLVVWDTF; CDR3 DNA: TGTGCCAGCAGCTTAGTTGTGTGGGACACCTTC
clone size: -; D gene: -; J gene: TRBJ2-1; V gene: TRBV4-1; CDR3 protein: CASSQAPPGALFWEQFF; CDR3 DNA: TGCGCCAGCAGCCAAGCTCCGCCAGGGGCCCTGTTTTGGGAGCAGTTCTTC
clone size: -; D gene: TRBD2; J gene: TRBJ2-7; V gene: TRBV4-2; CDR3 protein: CASSQESGSSYEQYF; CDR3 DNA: TGTGCCAGCAGCCAAGAGAGCGGGAGCTCCTACGAGCAGTACTTC